The rows below give T cell receptor beta chains drawn from one sample of a study of OX40 agonist ivuxolimab in advanced cancers. Measured with immunoSEQ multiplex PCR; TCRdb has only the in-frame clones, and not every one. The sample lists about 75,000 clones, about 85% occurring once. The sample consisted of CD4+ or CD8+ T cells sorted from blood, taken in a trial of the OX40 agonist ivuxolimab. These receptor sequences come from an adult with an advanced solid tumor such as melanoma, head and neck, liver or kidney cancer. CDR3s include the opening cysteine and the closing phenylalanine or tryptophan. The order of the fields is clone size, J gene, D gene, V gene, CDR3 protein, CDR3 DNA. A D gene is named only where the DNA matches it firmly. The size entry is marked missing in some rows and otherwise reads once, few, many or a size class.

once TRBJ2-5 TRBD1 TRBV6-1 CASSKQGARETQYF TGTGCCAGCAGCAAACAGGGGGCGCGGGAGACCCAGTACTTC
once TRBJ2-2 TRBD1 TRBV27 CASSRKTTGGYTGELFF TGTGCCAGCAGCCGAAAAACGACAGGGGGCTACACCGGGGAGCTGTTTTTT
NA TRBJ2-2 TRBD1 TRBV10-2 CASSSTGAGTGELFF TGCGCCAGCAGCTCGACAGGGGCGGGCACCGGGGAGCTGTTTTTT
NA TRBJ1-1 NA TRBV14 CASSKRGYAEAFF TGTGCCAGCAGCAAGAGGGGATACGCTGAAGCTTTCTTT
NA TRBJ2-5 TRBD2 TRBV6-5 CASTPSGIGGETQYF TGTGCCAGCACCCCCAGCGGGATTGGGGGAGAGACCCAGTACTTC
NA TRBJ2-5 NA TRBV4-1 CASSRVFGETQYF TGCGCCAGCAGCCGTGTATTTGGGGAGACCCAGTACTTC
NA TRBJ2-3 NA TRBV9 CASSPQAGTQYF TGTGCCAGCAGCCCTCAGGCTGGGACGCAGTATTTT
NA TRBJ1-5 NA TRBV7-9 CASSPGGGTGQPQHF TGTGCCAGCAGCCCGGGAGGTGGGACTGGTCAGCCCCAGCATTTT
NA TRBJ2-2 NA TRBV7-3 CASSSDTGELFF TGTGCCAGCAGCTCAGACACCGGGGAGCTGTTTTTT
NA TRBJ1-2 NA TRBV11-2 CASSLPAGTYGYTF TGTGCCAGCAGCCTTCCCGCCGGGACCTATGGCTACACCTTC
NA TRBJ2-7 NA TRBV12-2 CASRLPDRGTYEQYF TGTGCAAGTCGCTTACCGGACAGGGGAACCTACGAGCAGTACTTC
NA TRBJ1-2 NA TRBV28 CASRGSGQNYGYTF TGTGCCAGCAGGGGCTCAGGACAGAACTATGGCTACACCTTC
few TRBJ2-1 TRBD2 TRBV13 CASSHPPGLALYNEQFF TGTGCCAGCAGCCATCCCCCGGGACTAGCACTCTACAATGAGCAGTTCTTC
medium-sized TRBJ1-2 NA TRBV28 CASSSGGGAGGYTF TGTGCCAGCAGTTCCGGCGGGGGAGCGGGCGGCTACACCTTC
few TRBJ1-1 NA TRBV5-4 CASSLDRDTEAFF TGTGCCAGCAGCTTGGACAGAGACACTGAAGCTTTCTTT
NA TRBJ2-2 TRBD1 TRBV18 CASSPQGANWRTGELFF TGTGCCAGCTCACCACAGGGGGCAAACTGGAGGACCGGGGAGCTGTTTTTT
NA TRBJ2-5 NA TRBV11-2 CASSSREKETQYF TGTGCCAGCAGCTCCCGGGAGAAAGAGACCCAGTACTTC
NA TRBJ1-5 TRBD1 TRBV23-1 CASSQSPGLAGGRYQPQHF TGCGCCAGCAGTCAATCGCCGGGATTGGCAGGGGGTCGTTACCAGCCCCAGCATTTT
NA TRBJ1-5 NA TRBV6-1 CASSHTNQPQHF TGTGCCAGCAGCCATACCAATCAGCCCCAGCATTTT
few TRBJ1-5 NA TRBV18 CASSPGGIQPQHF TGTGCCAGCTCACCGGGAGGGATTCAGCCCCAGCATTTT
once TRBJ2-3 TRBD2 TRBV30 CASRTSGGPGTQYF TGTGCCTCTAGGACTAGCGGGGGCCCTGGTACGCAGTATTTT
NA TRBJ2-3 NA TRBV4-1 CASSGSTSWGTDTQYF TGCGCCAGCAGCGGGTCGACCAGCTGGGGCACAGATACGCAGTATTTT
NA TRBJ2-5 NA TRBV11-2 CASSILTREQETQYF TGTGCCAGCAGCATCCTCACCAGGGAGCAAGAGACCCAGTACTTC
NA TRBJ2-1 TRBD1 TRBV25-1 CASSNQQGGAYNEQFF TGTGCCAGCAGTAACCAACAGGGGGGAGCCTACAATGAGCAGTTCTTC
NA TRBJ2-2 NA TRBV18 CASSPAANTGELFF TGTGCCAGCTCACCGGCAGCGAACACCGGGGAGCTGTTTTTT
NA TRBJ1-2 NA TRBV30 CAWSGRPNYGYTF TGTGCCTGGAGTGGGCGACCGAATTATGGCTACACCTTC
NA TRBJ1-2 TRBD1 TRBV28 CAVGQAPSGYTF TGTGCCGTCGGACAGGCCCCTTCTGGCTACACCTTC
NA TRBJ2-1 NA TRBV25-1 CATEGVGGSYNEQFF TGTGCCACCGAAGGGGTGGGAGGCTCCTACAATGAGCAGTTCTTC
NA TRBJ2-1 NA TRBV7-3 CASSLNDISRSYNEQFF TGTGCCAGCAGCTTAAATGATATTAGCAGGTCCTACAATGAGCAGTTCTTC
NA TRBJ1-2 NA TRBV28 CASSPPTGPGYGYTF TGTGCCAGCAGTCCCCCCACGGGGCCTGGGTATGGCTACACCTTC
NA TRBJ2-7 NA TRBV5-1 CASSPGGIQIYEQYF TGCGCCAGCAGCCCTGGGGGAATTCAAATCTACGAGCAGTACTTC
once TRBJ1-1 NA TRBV7-9 CASSLGTIPEAFF TGTGCCAGCAGCTTAGGGACAATCCCCGAAGCTTTCTTT
NA TRBJ1-1 NA TRBV19 CASNAGVRLNTEAFF TGTGCCAGTAACGCTGGGGTGAGGCTGAACACTGAAGCTTTCTTT
NA TRBJ2-2 NA TRBV7-6 CASSLATENTGELFF TGTGCCAGCAGCTTAGCTACAGAGAACACCGGGGAGCTGTTTTTT
NA TRBJ2-5 NA TRBV2 CASRGDRGAQETQYF TGTGCCAGCAGGGGGGATAGGGGGGCCCAAGAGACCCAGTACTTC
NA TRBJ1-6 TRBD1 TRBV28 CASTPRDRDSPLHF TGTGCCAGCACCCCTCGGGACAGGGATTCACCCCTCCACTTT
NA TRBJ2-2 NA TRBV7-3 CASSSALGANTGELFF TGTGCCAGCAGCAGCGCCCTCGGAGCGAACACCGGGGAGCTGTTTTTT
NA TRBJ2-3 NA TRBV5-1 CASSWGSPDTQYF TGCGCCAGCAGCTGGGGCAGCCCAGATACGCAGTATTTT
NA TRBJ2-1 NA TRBV7-9 CASSHAGRANEQFF TGTGCCAGCAGCCACGCGGGCAGGGCCAATGAGCAGTTCTTC
NA TRBJ1-3 NA TRBV12-5 CASGLGVVGNTIYF TGTGCTAGTGGTTTGGGAGTGGTTGGAAACACCATATATTTT